Following are 8 T cell receptor beta chains from one sample sequenced in a study of T cell repertoires in cytomegalovirus infection. These receptors' targets are unknown. Each CDR3 protein is one row after TCRdb ran MiXCR on the reads. The sample lists approximately 220,000 distinct CDR3 sequences, approximately 40% occurring once. The sample in question was CD8+ T cells from cultured PBMCs, obtained from culture after CMV antigen stimulation. These receptors came from a human donor in good health (CMV status not recorded). Some clones in this sample may be carry-over from other donors' samples.

This clonotype was detected only a few times. The genes are TRBV7-3 and TRBJ2-3; D might be TRBD2 (6 bases). Germline V gene lookup returns CDR1 SGHTA and CDR2 FQGTGA. The germline V and J ends were trimmed by 5 bases and 1 base, with 10 bases remaining between them. The CDR3 totals 14 residues. The CDR3 DNA is TGTGCCAGCAGCCAAATAGCGGGCACAGATACGCAGTATTTT. It translates to CASSQIAGTDTQYF.

There are many counts of this clonotype. The chain is built from TRBV7-8 and TRBJ2-3; D possibly matches TRBD1 or TRBD2 (5 bases each). This CDR3 has 18 amino acids. Trimming removed 4 bases at V and 0 bases at J, with 20 bases between. From germline, CDR1 is SGHVS and CDR2 FQNEAQ. The CDR3 reads CASSSPHRFGASTDTQYF. CDR3 DNA sequence: TGTGCCAGCAGCTCCCCCCACAGGTTCGGGGCTAGCACAGATACGCAGTATTTT. Variable domain in full (rest from reference TRBV7-8 and TRBJ2-3): GAGVSQSPRYKVAKRGQDVALRCDPISGHVSLFWYQQALGQGPEFLTYFQNEAQLDKSGLPSDRFFAERPEGSVSTLKIQRTQQEDSAVYLCASSSPHRFGASTDTQYFGPGTRLTVL.

In its sample, this clonotype was seen a few times. The J gene is TRBJ2-1, the V gene TRBV7-3; 8 bases line up with TRBD2. V dropped 5 bases and J dropped 8; count of bases not matched to a gene: 11. The CDR3 length is 15 residues. The germline V gene encodes CDR1 SGHTA and CDR2 FQGTGA. The CDR3 loop reads CASSPYGSSGDEQFF. CDR3 nucleotide sequence: TGTGCCAGCAGCCCATACGGAAGTAGCGGGGATGAGCAGTTCTTC.

This chain uses TRBV27 with TRBJ1-5; TRBD1 matches at 10 bases. CDR3 length: 14 amino acids. V was pared by 5 bases and J by 5 bases, with 3 bases of the junction left unmatched. CDR1 is MNHEY and CDR2 is SMNVEV in the germline V gene (reference sequence). CDR3 residues: CASSPGTGDQPQHF. CDR3 nucleotide sequence: TGTGCCAGCAGTCCAGGGACAGGGGATCAGCCCCAGCATTTT.

The V gene is TRBV6-1, the J gene TRBJ1-5, with 9 bases fitting TRBD1. The CDR3 runs to 15 residues. The ends lost 4 bases at V and 3 bases at J; junction bases unmatched: 4. Germline loops: CDR1 MNHNS, CDR2 SASEGT. CDR3 nucleotide sequence: TGTGCCAGCAGTGTCTGGACAGGGGCCAATCAGCCCCAGCATTTT. Its translation is CASSVWTGANQPQHF.

This chain links TRBV20-1 with TRBJ2-7; D is perhaps TRBD1 (6 bases). Trimming removed 0 bases from V and 6 bases from J, with 21 bases in between. Germline loops: CDR1 DFQATT, CDR2 SNEGSKA (reference sequence). The CDR3 length is 16 residues. The CDR3 region is CSAREIEDRFGGEQYF. The CDR3, as DNA: TGCAGTGCTAGAGAGATCGAGGACAGATTTGGAGGCGAGCAGTACTTC.

Here the CDR3 reads CASNQGLAGTLRFEQYF. The CDR3, as DNA: TGTGCCAGCAACCAAGGACTAGCGGGGACTCTTCGGTTCGAGCAGTACTTC. The gene calls are TRBV6-2 or TRBV6-3 and TRBJ2-7; 12 positions match TRBD2. Trimming removed 7 bases from V and 6 bases from J; junction bases left unmatched: 16. CDR3 length equals 17 residues. Germline CDR1 reads MNHEY; CDR2 reads SVGEGT.

V and J are TRBV7-8 and TRBJ2-1; no reliable D call. CDR3 length equals 15 residues. From germline, CDR1 is SGHVS and CDR2 FQNEAQ. V dropped 3 bases and J dropped 2 bases, with 11 bases sitting between them. The CDR3 spells CASSFSPSPYNEQFF. CDR3 nucleotide sequence: TGTGCCAGCAGCTTCTCACCATCCCCCTACAATGAGCAGTTCTTC.